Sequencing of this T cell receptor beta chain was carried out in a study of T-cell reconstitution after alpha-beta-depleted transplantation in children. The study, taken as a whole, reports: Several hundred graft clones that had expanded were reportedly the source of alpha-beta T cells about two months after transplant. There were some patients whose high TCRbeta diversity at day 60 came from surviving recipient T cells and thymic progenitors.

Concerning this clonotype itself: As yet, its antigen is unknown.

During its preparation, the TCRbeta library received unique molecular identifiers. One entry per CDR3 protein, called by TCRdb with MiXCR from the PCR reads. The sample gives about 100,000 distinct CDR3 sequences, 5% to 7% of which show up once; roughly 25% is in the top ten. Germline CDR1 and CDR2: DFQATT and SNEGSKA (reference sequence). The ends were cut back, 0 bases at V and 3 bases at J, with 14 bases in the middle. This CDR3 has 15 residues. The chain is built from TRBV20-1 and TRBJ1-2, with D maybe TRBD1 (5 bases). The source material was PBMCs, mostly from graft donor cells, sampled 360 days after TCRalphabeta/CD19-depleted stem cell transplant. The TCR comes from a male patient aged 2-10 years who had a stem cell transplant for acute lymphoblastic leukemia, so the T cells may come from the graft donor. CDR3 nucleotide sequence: TGCAGTGCTAGAGATCTCGACAGAGTATACTATGGCTACACCTTC. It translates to CSARDLDRVYYGYTF.